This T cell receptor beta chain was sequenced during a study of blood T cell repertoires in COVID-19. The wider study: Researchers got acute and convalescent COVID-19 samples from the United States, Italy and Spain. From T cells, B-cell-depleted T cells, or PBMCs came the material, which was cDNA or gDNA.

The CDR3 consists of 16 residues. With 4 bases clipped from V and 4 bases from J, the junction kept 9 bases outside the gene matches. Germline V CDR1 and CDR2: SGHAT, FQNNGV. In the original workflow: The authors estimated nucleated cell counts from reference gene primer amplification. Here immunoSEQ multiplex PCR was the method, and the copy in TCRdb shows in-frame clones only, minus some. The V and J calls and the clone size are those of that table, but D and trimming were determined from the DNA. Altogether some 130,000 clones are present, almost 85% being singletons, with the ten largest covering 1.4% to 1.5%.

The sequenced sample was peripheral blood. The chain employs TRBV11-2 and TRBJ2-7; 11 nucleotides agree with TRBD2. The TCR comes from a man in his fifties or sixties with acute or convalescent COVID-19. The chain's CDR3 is CASSSSTSGKTYEQYF. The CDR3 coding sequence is TGTGCCAGCAGCTCCTCGACTAGCGGGAAGACATACGAGCAGTACTTC.